This T cell receptor beta chain was captured in a study of vaccination effects on CD4 cells after COVID-19. Study findings and constraints: Recruitment yielded few convalescent patients, and the study had no early post-infection timepoints. Clones that were induced by infection or by vaccine showed marked contraction late after vaccination.

This clone was counted once. The antigen remains unidentified. Profiled with immunoSEQ multiplex PCR; TCRdb holds only in-frame clones, not every one. This sample has 55,000 to 70,000 clones; roughly 76% occur once, and the top ten carry 2.5%. Peptide-pool stimulation followed by sequencing identified expanded antigen-specific CD4+ clonotypes in the ViraFEST assay. After less than 11 days in culture, the CD4+ T cells were isolated. Cultures of roughly 2 million PBMC per well contained 9.5 to 10 IU/ml IL-2 plus 10 ug/ml peptides. The CDR3 runs to 15 residues. With 4 bases removed from V and 7 bases from J, the gap between germline ends came to 17 bases. Germline V gene sequence: CDR1 LGHDT, CDR2 YNNKEL (reference sequence).

The chain combines TRBV3-1 (or the pseudogene TRBV3-2) with TRBJ1-5; D unresolved. The sequence derives from a human donor who received a COVID-19 vaccine. Sample: CD4+ T cells from PBMCs cultured with HCoV-229E spike peptides, taken before COVID-19 vaccination. The CDR3 sequence is CASSPESGYSQPQHF. The CDR3 DNA is TGTGCCAGCAGCCCCGAATCAGGATACAGCCAGCCCCAGCATTTT.